This paragraph reports one T cell receptor (beta chain). This CDR3 spans 13 amino acids. V shed 2 bases and J 8 bases; nucleotides not matched to a gene: 4. The V gene's germline CDR1 is MGHRA and CDR2 YSYEKL. Original analysis: By means of reference gene primer amplification, nucleated cell counts were estimated. The method was immunoSEQ multiplex PCR; TCRdb's version includes in-frame clones alone and lacks a portion of them. The DNA was the basis for D and trimming; V, J and clone size are from that table. The data show over 130,000 clones, approximately 88% seen once. The sample comes from a study of blood T cell repertoires in COVID-19.

This receptor was obtained from a human donor in a cohort sampled during active COVID-19. V is TRBV4-1 and J is TRBJ1-1, with 8 bases lining up with TRBD1. The sequenced sample consisted of peripheral blood. The CDR3 DNA sequence: TGCGCCAGCAGCCAATCTAGACAGGGGGAAGCTTTCTTT. This encodes CASSQSRQGEAFF.